This TCR beta chain was recorded in a study of siplizumab effects on memory and regulatory T cells. Findings of the study overall: The Treg-derived share of mappable alloreactive CD4+ clones averaged approximately 71% with siplizumab and approximately 27% in controls.

A remark on this clone: Its antigen is undetermined.

Trimming shortened V by 2 bases and J by 0 bases, and 11 bases separated the two germline ends. There are 17 residues in the CDR3. Germline V gives CDR1 SGHTA, CDR2 FQGTGA. Here immunoSEQ multiplex PCR was the method, and the copy in TCRdb shows in-frame clones only, minus some. The sample contains around 100,000 clones, 75% to 95% of which appear only once. This chain links TRBV7-3 with TRBJ2-6, with D possibly being TRBD2 (6 bases). Specimen: CD4+ T cells sorted from blood. This sequence was found in a human donor in good health. Some clones in this sample may be carry-over from other donors' samples. CDR3 residues: CASSLSGLNSGANVLTF. CDR3 nucleotide sequence: TGTGCCAGCAGCTTATCGGGACTGAACTCTGGGGCCAACGTCCTGACTTTC.